This TCR beta chain is from a study of shared clonotypes between healthy human individuals. As for the study in general: Each donor had three CD4 naive, three CD4 memory, two CD8 naive and one CD8 memory plate. Study-level findings and limits: The genetic and exposure-history diversity represented was limited by few donors. A few donors shared around 5% of their naive CD4 clonotypes. Among donors, clonotype sharing was expected to be affected by sequencing depth.

Here immunoSEQ multiplex PCR was the method, and the copy in TCRdb shows in-frame clones only, minus some. The profile shows millions of clones, around 93% of them singletons. Selected positively for CCR7 and CD45RO-negative, naive CD8 cells excluded terminally differentiated effector memory CD45RA+ cells. Comment on this clone: The target antigen is unknown.

Germline V gene lookup returns CDR1 MDHEN and CDR2 SYDVKM. This CDR3 has 16 amino acids. The ends were cut back, 6 bases at V and 8 bases at J, with 22 bases in the middle. The sequence came from a man aged 18 to 35 in good health. Some clones in this sample may be carry-over from other donors' samples. Sequencing input: naive CD8+ T cells from PBMCs. The chain has TRBV28 and TRBJ1-4; maybe TRBD1 (5 bases). The CDR3 DNA follows: TGTGCCAGCAGCCAAGACTGGGGGGGTATAAACGAAAAACTGTTTTTT. Translated, it gives CASSQDWGGINEKLFF.